What follows describes a single T cell receptor (beta chain). Its antigen is as yet unknown. CDR3 length: 16 amino acids. CDR1 and CDR2 (germline): MNHEY, SVGAGI. V was trimmed by 2 bases and J by 3 bases, leaving 16 bases between them. This sample is part of a study of neoadjuvant nivolumab and ipilimumab in lung cancer. Overall study: Patients got nivolumab 3 mg/kg on days 1, 15 and 29; combination added ipilimumab 1 mg/kg day 1.

Produced via immunoSEQ multiplex PCR; TCRdb's table is partial and in-frame only. The sample records 25,000 to 30,000 clones, about 83% being singletons. General study points: Only a small number of samples underwent TCR sequencing. From pretherapy to surgery, tumor richness and clonality rose with dual therapy. TCR clonality did not significantly correlate with pathologic tumor regression.

The genes are TRBV6-5 and TRBJ1-1, with D possibly being TRBD1 (5 bases). The receptor was isolated from an adult with non-small cell lung cancer. The specimen was tumor tissue, collected after neoadjuvant nivolumab, alone or with ipilimumab, at or shortly before surgery. The CDR3 here is CASSYRSGLSDTEAFF. For the CDR3, the DNA is TGTGCCAGCAGTTACAGATCGGGGCTCTCGGACACTGAAGCTTTCTTT.